This TCR beta chain emerged from a study of cytomegalovirus exposure and HLA in healthy donors. PCR used 60 Vbeta primers and 13 Jbeta primers. Clones were sequenced by immunoSEQ multiplex PCR, and TCRdb holds only the in-frame ones, with some missing. The table lists about 94,000 clones, 50% to 75% of them singletons. The donors, nominally healthy at sampling, likely had unrecorded immune exposures. With respect to this clone: Its antigen is as yet unknown.

CDR3 length: 14 residues. Study conclusions and caveats: The majority of CMV-associated TCR beta chains were reported as apparently HLA-restricted in a later analysis. A later analysis linked a missense DCLRE1C variant to TCR beta V- and J-gene trimming. The study listed roughly 160 cytomegalovirus-associated TCR beta chains.

The sample taken for sequencing was PBMCs. The TCR originated in a man aged 30 to 45 in good health and CMV-seronegative. The chain has TRBV21-1 and TRBJ2-3; the D segment call TRBD1 is taken from the table without a DNA check. TRBV21-1 is termed a pseudogene. Here the CDR3 reads CASSKGHPTDTQYF. CDR3 nucleotides: TGTGCCAGCAGCAAGGGACACCCAACAGATACGCAGTATTTT.